This T cell receptor beta chain was documented in a study of response to subunit inactivated influenza vaccine. This CDR3 contains 12 residues. V gave up 5 bases and J gave up 10 bases; unmatched junction bases: 6. TCRdb recomputed calls from the RT-PCR reads with MiXCR, one row per CDR3 protein. The sample shows about 570,000 distinct CDR3 sequences, approximately 10% of them seen only once. This sample also belongs to another study, concerning T cells expressing NK-cell markers. As reported in that work: In generating TCR beta cDNA, 5'RACE template switching with UMIs was used.

Specimen: PBMCs from blood, collected on the day of vaccination. The sequence came from a man in his fifties or sixties who received an inactivated influenza vaccine. The V and J genes are TRBV12-3 or TRBV12-4 and TRBJ2-3; 7 bases match TRBD1. The CDR3 nucleotides are TGTGCCAGCAGTGGACCGGGACAGCCGCAGTATTTT. Protein sequence: CASSGPGQPQYF.